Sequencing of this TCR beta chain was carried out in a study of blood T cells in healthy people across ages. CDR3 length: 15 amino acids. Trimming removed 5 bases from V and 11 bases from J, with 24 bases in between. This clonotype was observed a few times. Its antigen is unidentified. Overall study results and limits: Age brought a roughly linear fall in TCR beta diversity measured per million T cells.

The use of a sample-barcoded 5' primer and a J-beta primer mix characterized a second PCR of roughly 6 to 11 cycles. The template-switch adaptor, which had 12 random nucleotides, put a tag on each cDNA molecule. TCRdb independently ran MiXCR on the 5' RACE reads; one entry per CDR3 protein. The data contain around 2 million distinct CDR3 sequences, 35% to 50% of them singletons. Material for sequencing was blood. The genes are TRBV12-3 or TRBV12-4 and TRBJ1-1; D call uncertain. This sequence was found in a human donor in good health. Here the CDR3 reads CASSPAPPGVVGAFF. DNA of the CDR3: TGTGCCAGCAGTCCCGCCCCTCCCGGGGTGGTTGGGGCTTTCTTT.